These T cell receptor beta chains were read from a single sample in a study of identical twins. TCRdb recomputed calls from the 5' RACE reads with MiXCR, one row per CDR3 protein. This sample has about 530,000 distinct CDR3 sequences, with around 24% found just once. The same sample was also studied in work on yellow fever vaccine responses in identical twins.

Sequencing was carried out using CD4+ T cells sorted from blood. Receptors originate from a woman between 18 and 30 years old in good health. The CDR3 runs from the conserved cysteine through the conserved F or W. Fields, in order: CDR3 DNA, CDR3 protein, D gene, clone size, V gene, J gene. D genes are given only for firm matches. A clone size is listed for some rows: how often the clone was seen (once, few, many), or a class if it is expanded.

DNA: TGCGCCAGCAGCTTGGGGAGTGGTCAGACAACGAAGACCTACGAGCAGTACTTC; CDR3: CASSLGSGQTTKTYEQYF; D: NA; size: NA; V: TRBV5-1; J: TRBJ2-7
DNA: TGCGCCAGCAGTAGTTTAGCGGAAGAGACCCAGTACTTC; CDR3: CASSSLAEETQYF; D: NA; size: few; V: TRBV5-1; J: TRBJ2-5
DNA: TGTGCCAGCAACGACTCCGGGTGGGTTGGCTATGGCTACACCTTC; CDR3: CASNDSGWVGYGYTF; D: NA; size: NA; V: TRBV28; J: TRBJ1-2
DNA: TGTGCCAGCAGCTTAGGGCTACAATACAATGAGCAGTTCTTC; CDR3: CASSLGLQYNEQFF; D: NA; size: many; V: TRBV7-8; J: TRBJ2-1
DNA: TGTGCCAGCTCAACGGGAGCGGGGCACTCCTACGAGCAGTACTTC; CDR3: CASSTGAGHSYEQYF; D: TRBD2; size: NA; V: TRBV5-6; J: TRBJ2-7
DNA: TGTGCCAGCAGTCCTTTGGGGACAGGACGCTCCTACGAGCAGTACTTC; CDR3: CASSPLGTGRSYEQYF; D: TRBD1; size: NA; V: TRBV27; J: TRBJ2-7
DNA: TGTGCCAGCAGCTTATCAGAAACCGAGCAGTACTTC; CDR3: CASSLSETEQYF; D: NA; size: NA; V: TRBV11-3; J: TRBJ2-7
DNA: TGTGCCAGCTCACCGGGACTAGTTGGCGACGAGCAGTACTTC; CDR3: CASSPGLVGDEQYF; D: TRBD2; size: few; V: TRBV18; J: TRBJ2-7
DNA: TGCAGTGCTAGTTCCGTGAACACTGAAGCTTTCTTT; CDR3: CSASSVNTEAFF; D: NA; size: NA; V: TRBV20-1; J: TRBJ1-1
DNA: TGCAGTGCTAGACAACTAGCGTCTTACAATGAGCAGTTCTTC; CDR3: CSARQLASYNEQFF; D: TRBD2; size: few; V: TRBV20-1; J: TRBJ2-1
DNA: TGCAGCGTTGAAGTGGGGGAGAAGGTCTACAATGAGCAGTTCTTC; CDR3: CSVEVGEKVYNEQFF; D: NA; size: few; V: TRBV29-1; J: TRBJ2-1
DNA: TGTGCCAGCAGGGACCGGAATGAGCAGTTCTTC; CDR3: CASRDRNEQFF; D: NA; size: few; V: TRBV25-1; J: TRBJ2-1
DNA: TGTGCCAGCTCACCATCCTCCAGGGGGGCAACAGATACGCAGTATTTT; CDR3: CASSPSSRGATDTQYF; D: NA; size: few; V: TRBV18; J: TRBJ2-3
DNA: TGCGCCAGCAGCTGGGGACTAGCGGGAGCCGACACCGGGGAGCTGTTTTTT; CDR3: CASSWGLAGADTGELFF; D: TRBD2; size: NA; V: TRBV5-1; J: TRBJ2-2
DNA: TGCGCCAGCAGCCGGACTAGCGGGGAAGATACGCAGTATTTT; CDR3: CASSRTSGEDTQYF; D: TRBD2; size: NA; V: TRBV5-1; J: TRBJ2-3
DNA: TGTGCCGGAATCCGGTCGAACACCGGGGAGCTGTTTTTT; CDR3: CAGIRSNTGELFF; D: NA; size: NA; V: TRBV7-8; J: TRBJ2-2
DNA: TGTGCCAGCAGTTTACAATACAGGGTTGGGTATGGCTACACCTTC; CDR3: CASSLQYRVGYGYTF; D: NA; size: NA; V: TRBV27; J: TRBJ1-2
DNA: TGCGCCAGCAGCCTGGAAAATGCGGGTGAGCAGTTCTTC; CDR3: CASSLENAGEQFF; D: NA; size: few; V: TRBV5-1; J: TRBJ2-1